What follows are 24 T cell receptor beta chains derived from one specimen sequenced in a study of blood T cells in healthy people across ages. Through a sample-barcoded 5' primer and a J-beta primer mix, a second PCR was run for 7 to 11 cycles. TCRdb ran MiXCR on the 5' RACE reads and lists one entry per CDR3 protein. This sample has hundreds of thousands of distinct CDR3 sequences, with about 47% found just once. Sequencing was done on a sample of blood. Receptors were obtained from a man aged 80 or over in good health.

The chain combines TRBV14 with TRBJ2-2; D unresolved. CDR3 length equals 18 residues. V was clipped by 3 bases and J by 0 bases, with 17 bases between them. From germline, CDR1 is SGHDN and CDR2 FVKESK. The CDR3 DNA sequence: TGTGCCAGCAGCCATTCTGACCCCTTCGACGCGAACACCGGGGAGCTGTTTTTT. The encoded protein is CASSHSDPFDANTGELFF.

About this clonotype: Mismatch with germline at one junction end may stem from a read error. This chain connects TRBV12-3 or TRBV12-4 to TRBJ2-3; tentative D call: TRBD1 (5 bases). CDR3 length: 15 amino acids. The CDR3 loop is CASSFSQGIPDTEYF. Here the CDR3 DNA reads TGTGCCAGCAGTTTTTCCCAGGGTATTCCAGATACGGAGTATTTT.

This clonotype was detected many times. The J gene is TRBJ2-2, the V gene TRBV24-1; D is unclear. V lost 4 bases to trimming and J lost 6 bases, with 11 bases between them. There are 14 residues in the CDR3. Germline loops: CDR1 KGHDR, CDR2 SFDVKD. The CDR3 loop is CATSDPTIPGELFF. Written as DNA, the CDR3 is TGTGCCACCAGTGACCCGACGATTCCCGGGGAGCTGTTTTTT.

This clonotype was seen just once. The V and J genes are TRBV20-1 and TRBJ1-4; maybe TRBD1 (5 bases). Germline V gene lookup returns CDR1 DFQATT and CDR2 SNEGSKA (reference sequence). Trimming took 3 bases from V and 8 from J, leaving 13 bases between them. The CDR3 extends over 13 amino acids. This CDR3 reads CSARTDRGEKLFF. The CDR3 DNA reads TGCAGTGCTAGGACTGACAGAGGAGAAAAACTGTTTTTT.

This chain links TRBV28 with TRBJ2-7; 11 bases match TRBD1. Germline V CDR1 and CDR2: MDHEN, SYDVKM. Trimming took 2 bases from V and 0 from J; bases not matched to a gene: 3. The CDR3 contains 16 residues. This CDR3 is CASSLPDRGLSYEQYF. The CDR3 nucleotides read TGTGCCAGCAGTTTACCGGACAGGGGGCTCTCCTACGAGCAGTACTTC.

The rearrangement uses TRBV20-1 and TRBJ1-5; 9 bases agree with TRBD1. V was clipped by 3 bases and J by 3 bases; unmatched bases: 3. The CDR3 is made up of 14 amino acids. Germline V gene lookup returns CDR1 DFQATT and CDR2 SNEGSKA (reference sequence). The CDR3 is CSASYRGLNQPQHF. The CDR3 nucleotides are TGCAGTGCTAGCTACAGGGGGCTCAATCAGCCCCAGCATTTT.

This clonotype was counted between two and nine times. The rearrangement links TRBV20-1 to TRBJ2-1; 7 bases align to TRBD2. Germline V gene lookup returns CDR1 DFQATT and CDR2 SNEGSKA (reference sequence). CDR3 length equals 15 residues. The V gene end was trimmed by 3 bases and the J gene end by 4 bases; junction bases not matched to a gene: 9. Written as DNA, the CDR3 is TGCAGTGCTAGTTTGGGGGGGTCATTATACAATGAGCAGTTCTTC. Residues: CSASLGGSLYNEQFF.

V and J are TRBV19 and TRBJ2-1; possible D gene TRBD2, 5 bases. Trimming took off 5 bases at V and 2 bases at J, with 13 bases between the two ends. Per germline, CDR1 LNHDA and CDR2 SQIVND (reference sequence). The CDR3 runs 15 residues. CDR3 region: CASSVLARTYNEQFF. The CDR3 DNA reads TGTGCCAGTAGTGTCTTAGCGAGAACCTACAATGAGCAGTTCTTC.

As concerns this clonotype: The junction differs from germline at one of its ends, possibly a read error. This chain joins TRBV30 and TRBJ2-5; D perhaps matches TRBD2 (5 bases). The end of the DNA aligns better with TRBJ2-7, so the J call may be wrong. CDR1 is GTSNPN and CDR2 is SVGIG in the germline V gene (reference sequence). The length of the CDR3 is 12 residues. The CDR3 DNA reads TGTGCCCGGAGGTCAAATTCCTACGAGCAGTACTTC. It is translated as CARRSNSYEQYF.

This clonotype was counted only a few times. The chain uses TRBV12-3 or TRBV12-4 and TRBJ1-6; 8 nucleotides match TRBD1. The junction had 9 bases not matched to a gene; V was cut back by 5 bases and J by 6 bases. This CDR3 has 16 residues. The CDR3 coding sequence is TGTGCCAGCAGTACGGACAGGGAAGTGATTAATTCACCCCTCCACTTT. Encoded protein: CASSTDREVINSPLHF.

This clonotype was detected many times. The J gene is TRBJ2-7, the V gene TRBV4-3, with 8 bases matching TRBD1. The germline gives CDR1 LGHNA, CDR2 YSLEER. Trimming removed 3 bases from V and 2 bases from J; junction bases left unmatched: 9. The CDR3 has 16 amino acids. CDR3: CASSHGGTGETYEQYF. As DNA, the CDR3 is TGCGCCAGCAGCCACGGTGGGACAGGCGAAACCTACGAGCAGTACTTC.

V and J are TRBV28 and TRBJ2-7, with TRBD1 as a possible D gene (6 bases). In germline, CDR1 is MDHEN, CDR2 SYDVKM. Trimming left V 6 bases short and J 2 bases short, with 17 bases between. The length of the CDR3 is 15 residues. The CDR3 region is CASRTHGTRTYEQYF. CDR3 DNA sequence: TGTGCCAGCAGGACTCATGGGACACGAACCTACGAGCAGTACTTC. The complete variable domain, with remaining parts taken from reference TRBV28 and TRBJ2-7, reads DVKVTQSSRYLVKRTGEKVFLECVQDMDHENMFWYRQDPGLGLRLIYFSYDVKMKEKGDIPEGYSVSREKKERFSLILESASTNQTSMYLCASRTHGTRTYEQYFGPGTRLTVT.

This chain uses TRBV15 with TRBJ2-1; 8 nucleotides match TRBD1. The DNA end is more similar to TRBJ2-7, so the J call may be wrong. This CDR3 is built from 15 residues. Germline V gene sequence: CDR1 LNHNV, CDR2 YYDKDF (reference sequence). For the CDR3, the DNA is TGTGCCACCAGCGGAACAGGGGGGTCCTACAATGAGCAGTACTTC. This encodes CATSGTGGSYNEQYF.

J is TRBJ2-7 and V is TRBV6-5; 7 bases align to TRBD2. Germline CDR1 reads MNHEY; CDR2 reads SVGAGI. The CDR3 covers 16 residues. With V trimmed by 0 bases and J by 7 bases, 12 bases remained unmatched. The CDR3, as DNA: TGTGCCAGCAGTTACTCGGTAGTTGGGACTATCAATGAGCAGTACTTC. This translates into CASSYSVVGTINEQYF.

V and J are TRBV11-3 and TRBJ2-1; D is perhaps TRBD2 (6 bases). Trimming cost V 5 bases and J 6 bases, with 17 bases left between them. This CDR3 region has 15 residues. Per germline, CDR1 SGHNT and CDR2 YENEEA. DNA for the CDR3: TGTGCCAGCAGCGTCGGGACTCCTAATACCAATGAGCAGTTCTTC. This translates into CASSVGTPNTNEQFF.

This clonotype was picked up many times. CDR3 protein: CASSATSGVSEQFF. DNA of the CDR3: TGCGCCAGCAGCGCAACTAGCGGGGTTAGTGAGCAGTTCTTC. This rearrangement joins TRBV5-1 to TRBJ2-1; 10 nucleotides align to TRBD2. The V segment lost 4 bases and the J segment 9 bases; nucleotides outside the gene matches: 7. Germline V gives CDR1 SGHRS, CDR2 YFSETQ. The CDR3 totals 14 residues.

This sequence joins TRBV12-3 or TRBV12-4 and TRBJ2-4, with D maybe TRBD2 (5 bases). The CDR3 sequence is 14 residues long. Trimming removed 1 base from V and 13 bases from J, with 17 bases in between. CDR3 in amino acids: CASSLGGPGNEQYF. The CDR3 bases are TGTGCCAGCAGTTTAGGGGGTCCGGGGAATGAGCAGTACTTC.

This clonotype came up a few times. The chain uses TRBV6-2 or TRBV6-3 and TRBJ1-2; a possible D gene is TRBD1 (6 bases). Trimming left V 8 bases short and J 3 bases short, with 25 bases between. CDR3 size: 17 residues. The germline V gene encodes CDR1 MNHEY and CDR2 SVGEGT. In DNA form, the CDR3 reads TGTGCCAGCGCCCCGTCGCTCGGGGGCGCATCTGACTATGGCTACACCTTC. This codes for CASAPSLGGASDYGYTF.

This rearrangement joins TRBV5-5 to TRBJ1-1, with D possibly matching TRBD1 (5 bases). The CDR3 is made up of 14 amino acids. Germline V gene lookup returns CDR1 SGHKS and CDR2 YYEKEE (reference sequence). The V gene lost 3 bases and the J gene lost 1 base, with 10 bases spanning the gap. For the CDR3, the DNA is TGTGCCAGCAGCTCCAGGGTGGGGAACACTGAAGCTTTCTTT. It specifies CASSSRVGNTEAFF.

This clonotype has only a few counts. The chain couples TRBV25-1 to TRBJ2-3; D is unresolved. CDR3 size: 12 residues. With 1 base removed from V and 6 bases from J, the gap between germline ends came to 5 bases. In germline, CDR1 is MGHDK, CDR2 SYGVNS. As DNA, the CDR3 is TGTGCCAGCAGTGAATTGGCCGATACGCAGTATTTT. This gives the protein CASSELADTQYF.

The chain combines TRBV4-2 with TRBJ2-3; 10 positions agree with TRBD1. There are 18 residues in the CDR3. The trim removed 0 bases at V and 1 base at J, leaving 7 bases unmatched. Germline V gene lookup returns CDR1 LGHNA and CDR2 YNFKEQ. The chain's CDR3 is CASSQDPLGQGGTDTQYF. CDR3 nucleotides: TGTGCCAGCAGCCAAGATCCCCTCGGACAGGGGGGCACAGATACGCAGTATTTT.

The V call is TRBV20-1, the J call TRBJ2-2, with no clear D. V was shortened by 3 bases and J by 3 bases, with 11 bases between the two germline ends. Germline V gene data show CDR1 as DFQATT and CDR2 as SNEGSKA (reference sequence). The CDR3 has 14 residues. In nucleotides, the CDR3 is TGCAGTGCTAGTAGATTCACGGACACCGGGGAGCTGTTTTTT. Translating gives CSASRFTDTGELFF.

A word on this clonotype: A much larger clone sits a single nucleotide away, making a read error possible. The chain couples TRBV7-9 to TRBJ2-7, with 11 positions matching TRBD2. This CDR3 is 14 amino acids long. Losses at the gene ends were 7 bases for V and 0 bases for J; bases not matched to a gene: 2. Germline CDR1 and CDR2: SEHNR and FQNEAQ (reference sequence). CDR3 DNA sequence: TGTGCCAGCACCACTAGCGGGAGCTCCTACGAGCAGTACTTC. Translated, it gives CASTTSGSSYEQYF. Supplemented by reference TRBV7-9 and TRBJ2-7, the full variable domain reads DTGVSQNPRHKITKRGQNVTFRCDPISEHNRLYWYRQTLGQGPEFLTYFQNEAQLEKSRLLSDRFSAERPKGSFSTLEIQRTEQGDSAMYLCASTTSGSSYEQYFGPGTRLTVT.

This sequence joins TRBV29-1 and TRBJ2-5; 7 positions match TRBD1. Trimming at V came to 7 bases and at J to 0 bases, leaving 5 bases not matched to a gene. Germline CDR1 reads SQVTM; CDR2 reads ANQGSEA. The CDR3 consists of 13 residues. This CDR3 reads CSGQGVYQETQYF. CDR3 DNA sequence: TGCAGCGGTCAGGGGGTTTACCAAGAGACCCAGTACTTC.